These 17 T cell receptor beta chains came from one sample sequenced in a study of cytomegalovirus exposure and HLA in healthy donors. Use of 60 Vbeta and 13 Jbeta primers characterized the PCR. TCRdb's copy holds only in-frame clones and misses some; the assay was immunoSEQ multiplex PCR. The sample lists approximately 96,000 clones; approximately 79% were seen once. Sequenced sample: PBMCs. The receptor source for this set is a male donor in good health and CMV-seronegative.

This chain uses TRBV7-9 with TRBJ2-7; tentative D call: TRBD1 (5 bases). Trimming pared 2 bases from V and 1 base from J, leaving 9 bases between. The CDR3 covers 14 residues. Germline CDR1 is SEHNR and CDR2 is FQNEAQ (reference sequence). CDR3 in amino acids: CASSLLGASYEQYF. CDR3 coding DNA: TGTGCCAGCAGCTTATTAGGGGCTTCCTACGAGCAGTACTTC. The whole variable domain, remainder taken from reference TRBV7-9 and TRBJ2-7, is DTGVSQNPRHKITKRGQNVTFRCDPISEHNRLYWYRQTLGQGPEFLTYFQNEAQLEKSRLLSDRFSAERPKGSFSTLEIQRTEQGDSAMYLCASSLLGASYEQYFGPGTRLTVT.

J is TRBJ2-2 and V is TRBV28; no definite D call. Deletions cut 2 bases from V and 1 base from J, with 11 bases between. CDR3 size: 16 residues. Germline V gene sequence: CDR1 MDHEN, CDR2 SYDVKM. CDR3 sequence reads: CASSLVVRRNTGELFF. The CDR3 region has the DNA TGTGCCAGCAGTTTAGTTGTTCGCAGGAACACCGGGGAGCTGTTTTTT.

The chain joins TRBV15 to TRBJ2-3; 10 bases line up with TRBD2. V gave up 1 base and J gave up 7 bases; unmatched junction bases: 8. Germline V CDR1 and CDR2: LNHNV, YYDKDF (reference sequence). The CDR3 runs 16 residues. The CDR3 coding sequence is TGTGCCACCAGCAGAGGGGCCCAGCGGGAGGGTCATACGCAGTATTTT. Its translation is CATSRGAQREGHTQYF.

The rearrangement links TRBV27 to TRBJ2-7; D is ambiguous. The length of the CDR3 is 14 residues. V lost 3 bases and J lost 4, with 13 bases in between. The germline V gene encodes CDR1 MNHEY and CDR2 SMNVEV (reference sequence). CDR3 sequence: CASSFVRNLYEQYF. CDR3 DNA sequence: TGTGCCAGCAGTTTTGTCAGGAACTTATACGAGCAGTACTTC.

This clone was seen just once. The chain joins TRBV27 to TRBJ1-3, with 9 positions matching TRBD1. The CDR3 sequence is 16 residues long. Germline V gene lookup returns CDR1 MNHEY and CDR2 SMNVEV (reference sequence). V gave up 0 bases and J gave up 2 bases; unmatched junction bases: 2. CDR3 DNA sequence: TGTGCCAGCAGTTTATCCGGGACAGGGCCTGGAAACACCATATATTTT. It encodes CASSLSGTGPGNTIYF.

This chain uses TRBV5-4 with TRBJ2-7, with TRBD1 matching over 9 bases. Germline-derived CDR1 and CDR2 are SGHNT and YYREEE (reference sequence). The CDR3 spans 14 residues. Germline trimming cut 3 bases from V and 5 bases from J; bases unmatched to any gene: 6. The CDR3 loop is CASSYRDREHEQYF. The CDR3 bases are TGTGCCAGCAGCTACCGGGACAGGGAGCACGAGCAGTACTTC.

This clone has a single count. The chain is built from TRBV7-2 and TRBJ2-2; 8 bases fit TRBD1. J was trimmed by 5 bases and V by 2 bases; bases with no gene match: 7. Germline V CDR1 and CDR2: SGHTA, FQGNSA. The CDR3 runs 16 residues. In nucleotides, the CDR3 is TGTGCCAGCAGCTTATTACTTCAGGGGGCAACCGGGGAGCTGTTTTTT. This encodes CASSLLLQGATGELFF.

The V gene is TRBV15, the J gene TRBJ2-5, with 7 bases identical to TRBD1. This CDR3 has 17 amino acids. The V segment lost 0 bases and the J segment 2 bases; nucleotides outside the gene matches: 9. Germline values: CDR1 LNHNV, CDR2 YYDKDF (reference sequence). In DNA form, the CDR3 reads TGTGCCACCAGCAGAGAAGGGACAGCCCCGGATCAAGAGACCCAGTACTTC. It encodes CATSREGTAPDQETQYF.

For the CDR3, the DNA is TGTGCCACCTTCAGACGGGGGAGTGGCTACACCTTC. Amino acid sequence: CATFRRGSGYTF. The V and J genes are TRBV6-5 and TRBJ1-2, with a weak D call TRBD1 (5 bases). Germline loops: CDR1 MNHEY, CDR2 SVGAGI. This CDR3 has 12 residues. Trimming shortened V by 10 bases and J by 7 bases, and 16 bases separated the two germline ends.

Only one count was recorded for this clone. The chain carries TRBV9 and TRBJ2-1; 9 bases align to TRBD2. Germline-derived CDR1 and CDR2 are SGDLS and YYNGEE. The CDR3 extends over 16 amino acids. V dropped 3 bases and J dropped 5; count of bases not matched to a gene: 9. The CDR3, as DNA: TGTGCCAGCAGCGAGCGAGTCAGCGGGAGGAACAATGAGCAGTTCTTC. Translation: CASSERVSGRNNEQFF.

This rearrangement joins TRBV5-1 to TRBJ2-7; TRBD1 matches at 11 bases. This CDR3 comprises 14 residues. V gave up 4 bases and J gave up 7 bases; unmatched junction bases: 7. The V gene's germline CDR1 is SGHRS and CDR2 YFSETQ. CDR3 loop: CASSVGQGVGEQYF. The CDR3 DNA follows: TGCGCCAGCAGCGTGGGACAGGGGGTTGGGGAGCAGTACTTC.

A few counts support this clone. The chain carries TRBV5-1 and TRBJ1-2, with TRBD1 as a possible D gene (6 bases). Germline V gene lookup returns CDR1 SGHRS and CDR2 YFSETQ. This CDR3 region has 14 residues. V gave up 0 bases and J gave up 0 bases, with 6 bases separating them. CDR3 in amino acids: CASSLEGANYGYTF. For the CDR3, the DNA is TGCGCCAGCAGCTTGGAGGGGGCTAACTATGGCTACACCTTC. The full variable domain, rest sourced from reference TRBV5-1 and TRBJ1-2, is KAGVTQTPRYLIKTRGQQVTLSCSPISGHRSVSWYQQTPGQGLQFLFEYFSETQRNKGNFPGRFSGRQFSNSRSEMNVSTLELGDSALYLCASSLEGANYGYTFGSGTRLTVV.

The chain is built from TRBV28 and TRBJ2-3, with TRBD2 matching over 9 bases. In germline, CDR1 is MDHEN, CDR2 SYDVKM. The CDR3 has 14 amino acids. The junction had 12 bases not matched to a gene; V was cut back by 11 bases and J by 6 bases. The CDR3 here is CAGRAGGPGDTQYF. The CDR3 nucleotides are TGTGCCGGAAGGGCGGGAGGGCCGGGGGATACGCAGTATTTT. Together with reference TRBV28 and TRBJ2-3, the CDR3 gives the full variable domain: DVKVTQSSRYLVKRTGEKVFLECVQDMDHENMFWYRQDPGLGLRLIYFSYDVKMKEKGDIPEGYSVSREKKERFSLILESASTNQTSMYLCAGRAGGPGDTQYFGPGTRLTVL.

The J gene is TRBJ2-7, the V gene TRBV19; 8 bases are shared with TRBD1. CDR1 and CDR2 from the germline V gene are LNHDA and SQIVND (reference sequence). The CDR3 sequence is 14 residues long. V lost 5 bases to trimming and J lost 2 bases; unmatched junction nucleotides: 5. The CDR3 DNA reads TGTGCCAGTAGTTCCCGACAGGGGACCTACGAGCAGTACTTC. It yields the protein CASSSRQGTYEQYF.

V and J are TRBV6-5 and TRBJ1-2, with D possibly matching TRBD1 (5 bases). The CDR3 contains 14 residues. V lost 0 bases to trimming and J lost 8 bases, with 13 bases between them. Per germline, CDR1 MNHEY and CDR2 SVGAGI. The CDR3, as DNA: TGTGCCAGCAGTTACTCGACCAGGGAATCGGGCTACACCTTC. Translating gives CASSYSTRESGYTF.

The rearrangement uses TRBV6-1 and TRBJ2-2; TRBD2 agrees at 7 bases. From germline, CDR1 is MNHNS and CDR2 SASEGT. The CDR3 runs 16 residues. Trimming took 2 bases from V and 0 from J; bases not matched to a gene: 3. The CDR3 nucleotides read TGTGCCAGCAGTGAAAGGGCGGGAGCGAACACCGGGGAGCTGTTTTTT. Encoded protein: CASSERAGANTGELFF.

This clone showed up just a few times. This sequence joins TRBV7-9 and TRBJ1-1, with 10 nucleotides matching TRBD1. Germline CDR1 SEHNR, CDR2 FQNEAQ (reference sequence). The CDR3 consists of 14 residues. The ends lost 1 base at V and 6 bases at J; junction bases unmatched: 2. The chain's CDR3 is CASSLGGQGAEAFF. In DNA, the CDR3 is TGTGCCAGCAGCTTAGGCGGACAGGGGGCTGAAGCTTTCTTT.